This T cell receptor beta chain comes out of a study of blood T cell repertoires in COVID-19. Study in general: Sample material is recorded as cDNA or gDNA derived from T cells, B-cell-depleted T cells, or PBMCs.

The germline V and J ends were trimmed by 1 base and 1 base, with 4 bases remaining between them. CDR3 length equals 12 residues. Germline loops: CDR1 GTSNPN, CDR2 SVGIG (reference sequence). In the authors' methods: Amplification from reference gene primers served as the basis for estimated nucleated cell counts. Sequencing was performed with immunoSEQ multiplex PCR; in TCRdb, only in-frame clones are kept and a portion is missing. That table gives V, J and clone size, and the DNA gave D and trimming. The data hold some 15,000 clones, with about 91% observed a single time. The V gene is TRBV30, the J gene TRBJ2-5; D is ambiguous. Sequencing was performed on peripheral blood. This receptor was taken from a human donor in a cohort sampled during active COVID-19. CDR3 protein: CAWSASQETQYF. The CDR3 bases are TGTGCCTGGAGTGCGAGCCAAGAGACCCAGTACTTC.